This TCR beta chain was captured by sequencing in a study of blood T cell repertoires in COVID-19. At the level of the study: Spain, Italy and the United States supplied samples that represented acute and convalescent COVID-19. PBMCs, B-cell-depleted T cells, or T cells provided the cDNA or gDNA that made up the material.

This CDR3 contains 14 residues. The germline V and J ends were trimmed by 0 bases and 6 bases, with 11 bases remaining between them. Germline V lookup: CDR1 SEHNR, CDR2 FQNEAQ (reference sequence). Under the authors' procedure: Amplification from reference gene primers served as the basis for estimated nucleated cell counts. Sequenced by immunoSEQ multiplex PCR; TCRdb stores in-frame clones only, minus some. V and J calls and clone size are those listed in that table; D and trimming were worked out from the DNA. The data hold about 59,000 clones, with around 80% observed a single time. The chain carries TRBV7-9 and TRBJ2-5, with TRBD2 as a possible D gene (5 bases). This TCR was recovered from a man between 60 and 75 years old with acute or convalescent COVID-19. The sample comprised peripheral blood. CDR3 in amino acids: CASSLAAGGKTQYF. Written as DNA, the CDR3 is TGTGCCAGCAGCTTAGCCGCGGGCGGAAAGACCCAGTACTTC.